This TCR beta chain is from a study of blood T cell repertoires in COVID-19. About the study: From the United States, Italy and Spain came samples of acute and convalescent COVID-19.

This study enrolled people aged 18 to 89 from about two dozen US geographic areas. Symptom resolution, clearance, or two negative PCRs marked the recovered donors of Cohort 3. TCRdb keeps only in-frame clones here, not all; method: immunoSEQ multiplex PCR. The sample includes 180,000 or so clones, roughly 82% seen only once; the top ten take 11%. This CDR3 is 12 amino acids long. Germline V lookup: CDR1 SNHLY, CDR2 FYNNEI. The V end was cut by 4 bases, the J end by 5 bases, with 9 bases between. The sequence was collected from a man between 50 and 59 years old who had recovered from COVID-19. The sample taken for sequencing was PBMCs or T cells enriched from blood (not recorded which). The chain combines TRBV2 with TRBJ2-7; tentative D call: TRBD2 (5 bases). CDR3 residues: CASSAGIDEQYF. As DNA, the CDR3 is TGTGCCAGCAGTGCGGGGATCGACGAGCAGTACTTC.